One sample yielded the 32 T cell receptor beta chains listed below, sequenced in a study of memory CD4+ T cells and cytomegalovirus serostatus. The sort gate was single viable CD3+CD4+CD8-CD45RO+ cells for memory CD4+ T cells. The protocol was immunoSEQ multiplex PCR, while the TCRdb copy is restricted to in-frame clones and leaves out a portion. The table lists 25,000 to 35,000 clones, more than 70% of them singletons. The specimen was memory CD4+ T cells from blood. All receptors derive from an adult in good health and CMV-seronegative.

The chain links TRBV6-1 to TRBJ1-6; perhaps TRBD1 as D (6 bases). This CDR3 has 14 residues. Trimming pared 5 bases from V and 7 bases from J, leaving 12 bases between. Germline V gives CDR1 MNHNS, CDR2 SASEGT. CDR3 protein: CASSNLDRNSPLHF. The CDR3 DNA sequence: TGTGCCAGCAGTAACTTGGACAGAAATTCACCCCTCCACTTT.

The genes are TRBV2 and TRBJ2-1; D gene ambiguous. Germline CDR1 and CDR2: SNHLY and FYNNEI. The CDR3 runs to 12 residues. The V and J ends lost 3 bases and 10 bases respectively, with 10 bases between them. This CDR3 reads CASSDFGYEQFF. CDR3 coding DNA: TGTGCCAGCAGTGATTTTGGTTACGAGCAGTTCTTC.

The rearrangement uses TRBV7-9 and TRBJ2-7, with TRBD2 matching over 9 bases. This CDR3 has 15 residues. CDR1 is SEHNR and CDR2 is FQNEAQ in the germline V gene (reference sequence). The V gene end was trimmed by 4 bases and the J gene end by 8 bases; junction bases not matched to a gene: 12. The CDR3 coding sequence is TGTGCCAGCAGCTCCCTGCCCGGGACTAGCAGCAAGCAGTACTTC. Its translation is CASSSLPGTSSKQYF.

V usage is TRBV6-4 and J usage is TRBJ1-4, with a weak D call TRBD1 (5 bases). The CDR3 contains 15 residues. Germline CDR1 reads MRHNA; CDR2 reads SNTAGT. V was pared by 6 bases and J by 8 bases, with 19 bases between. CDR3 bases: TGTGCCAGCAGCCCTTGGGACTTAGTTAACGAAAAACTGTTTTTT. Encoded protein: CASSPWDLVNEKLFF.

This clone turned up a few times. The chain links TRBV4-2 to TRBJ2-5, with 8 bases fitting TRBD2. The germline V gene has CDR1 LGHNA and CDR2 YNFKEQ. The CDR3 has 15 residues. V was pared by 4 bases and J by 0 bases, with 4 bases of the junction left unmatched. This CDR3 reads CASSLGTRDQETQYF. CDR3 coding DNA: TGTGCCAGCAGCCTCGGGACTAGGGACCAAGAGACCCAGTACTTC.

The chain is built from TRBV4-1 and TRBJ2-7; D not certain. CDR3 length: 12 amino acids. Germline CDR1 MGHRA, CDR2 YSYEKL. Trimming stripped 0 bases from V and 6 bases from J, with 6 bases between. As DNA, the CDR3 is TGCGCCAGCAGCCAAGATCTGGGCGAGCAGTACTTC. It yields the protein CASSQDLGEQYF.

This clone was recorded a few times. A read error may account for a junction end that differs from germline. This rearrangement joins TRBV18 to TRBJ1-3; 12 positions agree with TRBD1. The CDR3 spans 16 residues. Germline CDR1 KGHSH, CDR2 LQKENI. The chain's CDR3 is CASSRGQGASENTIYF. The CDR3 coding sequence is TGTGCCAGCTCACGGGGACAGGGGGCTTCTGAAAACACCATATATTTT.

V gene TRBV7-2 combines with J gene TRBJ2-2; 12 nucleotides match TRBD1. There are 18 residues in the CDR3. CDR1 SGHTA and CDR2 FQGNSA come from the germline V gene. V lost 1 base, J lost 7 bases, and 10 bases stayed unmatched. The CDR3 region is CASSLGVGTGGSYGELFF. For the CDR3, the DNA is TGTGCCAGCAGCTTAGGGGTCGGGACAGGGGGCTCGTACGGGGAGCTGTTTTTT.

The rearrangement joins TRBV7-2 to TRBJ1-3; D call uncertain. The V gene lost 1 base and the J gene lost 0 bases, with 16 bases spanning the gap. There are 18 residues in the CDR3. Germline V lookup: CDR1 SGHTA, CDR2 FQGNSA. CDR3 sequence reads: CASSLESGGSSSGNTIYF. The CDR3 DNA follows: TGTGCCAGCAGCTTAGAATCGGGAGGGAGTTCCTCTGGAAACACCATATATTTT.

The chain carries TRBV7-2 and TRBJ2-3; D is ambiguous. This CDR3 contains 13 residues. Trimming took 1 base from V and 2 from J, leaving 4 bases between them. Germline CDR1 reads SGHTA; CDR2 reads FQGNSA. CDR3 sequence: CASSLVDTDTQYF. The CDR3 bases are TGTGCCAGCAGCTTAGTGGACACAGATACGCAGTATTTT.

This clone has only a few counts. The chain employs TRBV5-1 and TRBJ2-5; D gene ambiguous. CDR3 length equals 13 residues. V was cut by 4 bases and J by 2 bases, with 9 bases left in between. Germline V gene lookup returns CDR1 SGHRS and CDR2 YFSETQ. The CDR3 DNA reads as TGCGCCAGCAGCGAGAGACCGCAAGAGACCCAGTACTTC. Amino acid sequence: CASSERPQETQYF.

Only a few counts were recorded for this clone. The chain recombines TRBV4-2 with TRBJ2-7; a possible D gene is TRBD2 (7 bases). The V end lost 4 bases, the J end lost 6 bases, and 19 bases lay between the germline ends. This CDR3 contains 15 residues. Germline V gene data show CDR1 as LGHNA and CDR2 as YNFKEQ. As DNA, the CDR3 is TGTGCCAGCAGCCGGCAGAGGGGGGGTCCGTCCGAGCAGTACTTC. This codes for CASSRQRGGPSEQYF.

The V and J genes are TRBV5-1 and TRBJ1-1; D is possibly TRBD1 (5 bases). The CDR3 is made up of 17 amino acids. V shed 0 bases and J shed 0 bases, with 15 bases lying between them. Germline-derived CDR1 and CDR2 are SGHRS and YFSETQ. The DNA for the CDR3 is TGCGCCAGCAGCTTGGCCTGGCAGGGAGGGATGAACACTGAAGCTTTCTTT. It specifies CASSLAWQGGMNTEAFF.

This clone was recorded only once. The genes are TRBV11-3 and TRBJ2-3; a possible D gene is TRBD1 (5 bases). Germline V gives CDR1 SGHNT, CDR2 YENEEA. CDR3 length: 15 amino acids. Trimming cost V 0 bases and J 3 bases, with 10 bases left between them. The CDR3 protein is CASSLDSHRTDTQYF. The CDR3 DNA sequence: TGTGCCAGCAGCTTAGATTCCCACAGGACAGATACGCAGTATTTT.

The J gene is TRBJ1-1, the V gene TRBV11-3; D is perhaps TRBD1 (5 bases). The germline V and J ends were trimmed by 5 bases and 11 bases, with 21 bases remaining between them. Looked up from germline, CDR1 is SGHNT and CDR2 is YENEEA. The CDR3 is 14 residues long. CDR3 sequence (DNA): TGTGCCAGCAGCCGCGACGGGGGATCCTGGTATGCTTTCTTT. This sequence encodes CASSRDGGSWYAFF.

The rearrangement uses TRBV11-3 and TRBJ2-1; TRBD1 matches 12 bases. This CDR3 contains 18 residues. Germline lookup yields CDR1 SGHNT and CDR2 YENEEA. V gave up 7 bases and J gave up 9 bases; unmatched junction bases: 19. CDR3 DNA: TGTGCCAGCATGATCGGGACAGGGGGCTTGTTCCTACAGGGTGAGCAGTTCTTC. This codes for CASMIGTGGLFLQGEQFF.

The chain has TRBV29-1 and TRBJ1-2; D call uncertain. Trimming took off 5 bases at V and 5 bases at J, with 12 bases between the two ends. Per the germline V gene, CDR1 is SQVTM and CDR2 is ANQGSEA. The CDR3 loop spans 12 amino acids. The CDR3 sequence: CSVRLGPYGYTF. In DNA, the CDR3 is TGCAGCGTTCGTTTAGGGCCTTATGGCTACACCTTC.

This sequence joins TRBV19 and TRBJ2-3, with D possibly being TRBD1 (6 bases). The CDR3 runs to 15 residues. V dropped 4 bases and J dropped 1 base, with 12 bases sitting between them. The germline V gene has CDR1 LNHDA and CDR2 SQIVND (reference sequence). The CDR3 nucleotides are TGTGCCAGTAGTACCGGACAGTCCCGCACAGATACGCAGTATTTT. This codes for CASSTGQSRTDTQYF.

Notes on this clone: The sample contains more than one DNA sequence encoding this CDR3. The rearrangement uses TRBV4-3 and TRBJ2-7, with D perhaps being TRBD1 or TRBD2 (5 bases each). V lost 0 bases and J lost 2, with 11 bases in between. This CDR3 comprises 15 residues. CDR1 and CDR2 from the germline V gene are LGHNA and YSLEER. The CDR3 loop reads CASSQEQGVPYEQYF. In nucleotides, the CDR3 is TGCGCCAGCAGCCAAGAGCAGGGAGTGCCCTACGAGCAGTACTTC.

The V call is TRBV7-2, the J call TRBJ2-7, with D possibly matching TRBD1 (5 bases). The CDR3 has 16 amino acids. In germline, CDR1 is SGHTA, CDR2 FQGNSA. V was clipped by 4 bases and J by 3 bases, with 19 bases between them. The CDR3 spells CASSSTAQGNHYEQYF. CDR3 DNA sequence: TGTGCCAGCAGCTCTACAGCCCAGGGAAATCACTACGAGCAGTACTTC.

V gene TRBV4-1 combines with J gene TRBJ1-2; the D gene is possibly TRBD1 (5 bases). The germline V gene encodes CDR1 MGHRA and CDR2 YSYEKL. The CDR3 loop spans 15 amino acids. Trimming left V 0 bases short and J 8 bases short, with 16 bases between. The CDR3 here is CASSQDLGRAGGYTF. The CDR3 region has the DNA TGCGCCAGCAGCCAAGATTTGGGCAGGGCCGGGGGCTACACCTTC.

The CDR3 DNA follows: TGTGCCAGCAGCATCTCCCCCGACGCGGCTAACTATGGCTACACCTTC. Translation gives CASSISPDAANYGYTF. The chain has TRBV9 and TRBJ1-2; no reliable D call. Per the germline V gene, CDR1 is SGDLS and CDR2 is YYNGEE. This CDR3 region has 16 residues. Between the trimmed V and J ends, which lost 4 bases and 0 bases, there was a span of 16 bases. Full variable domain (outside the CDR3, taken from reference TRBV9 and TRBJ1-2): DSGVTQTPKHLITATGQRVTLRCSPRSGDLSVYWYQQSLDQGLQFLIQYYNGEERAKGNILERFSAQQFPDLHSELNLSSLELGDSALYFCASSISPDAANYGYTFGSGTRLTVV.

Here the CDR3 reads CASSLGARTNTGELFF. In DNA form, the CDR3 reads TGCGCCAGCAGCTTGGGGGCCAGAACGAACACCGGGGAGCTGTTTTTT. The gene calls are TRBV5-1 and TRBJ2-2, with D uncertain. Germline V gene sequence: CDR1 SGHRS, CDR2 YFSETQ. The CDR3 runs to 16 residues. The V and J ends lost 0 bases and 0 bases respectively, with 9 bases between them. Variable domain in full (rest from reference TRBV5-1 and TRBJ2-2): KAGVTQTPRYLIKTRGQQVTLSCSPISGHRSVSWYQQTPGQGLQFLFEYFSETQRNKGNFPGRFSGRQFSNSRSEMNVSTLELGDSALYLCASSLGARTNTGELFFGEGSRLTVL.

This chain links TRBV10-3 with TRBJ2-1; D is perhaps TRBD1 or TRBD2 (5 bases each). Per the germline V gene, CDR1 is ENHRY and CDR2 is SYGVKD. CDR3 length: 15 residues. Trimming pared 4 bases from V and 7 bases from J, leaving 17 bases between. CDR3: CAISGDKGWGNEQFF. The DNA for the CDR3 is TGTGCCATCAGTGGTGATAAGGGCTGGGGGAATGAGCAGTTCTTC.

The CDR3 nucleotides read TGTGCCAGCAGCTTACTCCCGGGAATGAACACTGAAGCTTTCTTT. Translation gives CASSLLPGMNTEAFF. The chain joins TRBV7-2 to TRBJ1-1; unclear D gene. Germline V gene data show CDR1 as SGHTA and CDR2 as FQGNSA. The CDR3 is 15 residues long. V lost 2 bases, J lost 0 bases, and 10 bases lay in between. The full variable domain, completed using reference TRBV7-2 and TRBJ1-1, is GAGVSQSPSNKVTEKGKDVELRCDPISGHTALYWYRQSLGQGLEFLIYFQGNSAPDKSGLPSDRFSAERTGGSVSTLTIQRTQQEDSAVYLCASSLLPGMNTEAFFGQGTRLTVV.

This rearrangement joins TRBV11-2 to TRBJ2-2; TRBD2 matches at 15 bases. The J segment lost 1 base and the V segment lost 5 bases, leaving 5 bases of the junction unmatched. In germline, CDR1 is SGHAT, CDR2 FQNNGV. The CDR3 has 18 amino acids. CDR3 coding DNA: TGTGCCAGCAGCGAGGGACTAGCGGGGGGCTGGAACACCGGGGAGCTGTTTTTT. Translation gives CASSEGLAGGWNTGELFF. Complete variable domain (other parts from reference TRBV11-2 and TRBJ2-2): EAGVAQSPRYKIIEKRQSVAFWCNPISGHATLYWYQQILGQGPKLLIQFQNNGVVDDSQLPKDRFSAERLKGVDSTLKIQPAKLEDSAVYLCASSEGLAGGWNTGELFFGEGSRLTVL.

The chain has TRBV6-5 and TRBJ2-7; 8 positions match TRBD2. Germline lookup yields CDR1 MNHEY and CDR2 SVGAGI. The CDR3 spans 15 residues. V shed 3 bases and J 3 bases; nucleotides not matched to a gene: 7. As DNA, the CDR3 is TGTGCCAGCAGTTATGCCTCTAGCGGGTACTACGAGCAGTACTTC. Protein product: CASSYASSGYYEQYF.

This clone was observed a single time. The V and J genes are TRBV6-5 and TRBJ2-4; D uncertain. The CDR3 length is 15 residues. CDR1 is MNHEY, CDR2 SVGAGI, per germline. Trimming removed 0 bases from V and 8 bases from J, with 14 bases in between. CDR3 sequence: CASSYSRTARHIQYF. The CDR3 DNA reads as TGTGCCAGCAGTTACTCGCGAACCGCCAGGCACATTCAGTACTTC.

This chain joins TRBV29-1 and TRBJ1-6; 7 bases are shared with TRBD1. Trimming cost V 6 bases and J 8 bases; bases outside gene matches: 7. The V gene's germline CDR1 is SQVTM and CDR2 ANQGSEA. The CDR3 consists of 13 residues. CDR3: CSVRAGGDSPLHF. As DNA, the CDR3 is TGCAGCGTCCGAGCAGGGGGGGATTCACCCCTCCACTTT.

This clone was counted a single time. The gene calls are TRBV6-1 and TRBJ1-1; 7 bases line up with TRBD1. Germline trimming cut 6 bases from V and 1 base from J; bases unmatched to any gene: 8. Germline V gene sequence: CDR1 MNHNS, CDR2 SASEGT. The CDR3 has 15 amino acids. The DNA of the CDR3 is TGTGCCAGCAGGTTGGGACAGCGGGCGAACACTGAAGCTTTCTTT. As protein: CASRLGQRANTEAFF.

This chain joins TRBV6-1 and TRBJ1-2, with TRBD1 as a possible D gene (6 bases). V was clipped by 3 bases and J by 2 bases, with 10 bases between them. The CDR3 is made up of 14 amino acids. Germline V gives CDR1 MNHNS, CDR2 SASEGT. DNA of the CDR3: TGTGCCAGCAGTGATACAGGGTCGAACTATGGCTACACCTTC. Residues: CASSDTGSNYGYTF.

V usage is TRBV11-1 and J usage is TRBJ1-3, with TRBD1 as a possible D gene (5 bases). Germline values: CDR1 SGHAT, CDR2 FQDESV (reference sequence). This CDR3 is built from 17 residues. The V end was cut by 4 bases, the J end by 0 bases, with 16 bases between. The CDR3 is CASSSPGLDNSGNTIYF. The CDR3 DNA reads as TGTGCCAGCAGCTCCCCGGGATTGGACAACTCTGGAAACACCATATATTTT.